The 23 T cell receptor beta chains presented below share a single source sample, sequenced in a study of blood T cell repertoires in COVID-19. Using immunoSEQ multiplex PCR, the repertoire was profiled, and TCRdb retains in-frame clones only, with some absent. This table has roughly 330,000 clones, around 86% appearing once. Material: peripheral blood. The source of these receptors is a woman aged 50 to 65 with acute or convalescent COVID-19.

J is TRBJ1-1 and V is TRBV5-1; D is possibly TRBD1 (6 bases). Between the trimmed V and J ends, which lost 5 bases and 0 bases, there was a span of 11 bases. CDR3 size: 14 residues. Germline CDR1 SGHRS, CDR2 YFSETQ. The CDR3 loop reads CASSDGQMNTEAFF. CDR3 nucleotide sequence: TGCGCCAGCAGTGATGGACAGATGAACACTGAAGCTTTCTTT.

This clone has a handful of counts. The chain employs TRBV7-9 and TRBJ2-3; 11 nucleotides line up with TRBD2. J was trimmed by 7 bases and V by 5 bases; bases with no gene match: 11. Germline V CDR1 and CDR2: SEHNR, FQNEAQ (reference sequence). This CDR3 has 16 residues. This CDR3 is CASSPGLAEDKHTQYF. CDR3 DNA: TGTGCCAGCAGCCCGGGACTAGCGGAGGACAAACATACGCAGTATTTT.

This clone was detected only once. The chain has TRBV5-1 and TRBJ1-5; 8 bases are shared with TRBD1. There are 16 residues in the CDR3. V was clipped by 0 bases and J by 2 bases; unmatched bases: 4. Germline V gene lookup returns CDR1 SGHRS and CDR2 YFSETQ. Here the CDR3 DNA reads TGCGCCAGCAGCTTGGGTGGACAGGGCGGCAATCAGCCCCAGCATTTT. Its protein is CASSLGGQGGNQPQHF.

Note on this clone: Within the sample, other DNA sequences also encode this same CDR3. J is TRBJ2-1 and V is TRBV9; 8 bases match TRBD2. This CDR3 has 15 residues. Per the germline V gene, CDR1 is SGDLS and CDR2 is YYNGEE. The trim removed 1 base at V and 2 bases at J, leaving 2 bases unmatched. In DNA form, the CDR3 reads TGTGCCAGCAGCGTAAGTAGCGGGACCTACAATGAGCAGTTCTTC. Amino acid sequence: CASSVSSGTYNEQFF.

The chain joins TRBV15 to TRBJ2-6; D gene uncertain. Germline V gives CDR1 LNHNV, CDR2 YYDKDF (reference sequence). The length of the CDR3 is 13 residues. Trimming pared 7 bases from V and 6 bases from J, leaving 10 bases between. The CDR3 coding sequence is TGTGCCACCACAGGCTCAGTGGCCAACGTCCTGACTTTC. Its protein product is CATTGSVANVLTF.

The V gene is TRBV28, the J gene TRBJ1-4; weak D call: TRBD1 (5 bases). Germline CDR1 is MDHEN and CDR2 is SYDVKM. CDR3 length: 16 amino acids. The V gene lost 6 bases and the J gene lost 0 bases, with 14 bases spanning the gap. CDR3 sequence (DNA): TGTGCCAGCAGCCTAAAAGGGGCCTCAACTAATGAAAAACTGTTTTTT. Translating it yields CASSLKGASTNEKLFF.

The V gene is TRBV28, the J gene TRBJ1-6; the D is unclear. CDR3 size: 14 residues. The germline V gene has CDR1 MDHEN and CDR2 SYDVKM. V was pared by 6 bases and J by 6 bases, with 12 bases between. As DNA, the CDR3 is TGTGCCAGCAGCGCCCCCACAAGTAATTCACCCCTCCACTTT. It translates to CASSAPTSNSPLHF.

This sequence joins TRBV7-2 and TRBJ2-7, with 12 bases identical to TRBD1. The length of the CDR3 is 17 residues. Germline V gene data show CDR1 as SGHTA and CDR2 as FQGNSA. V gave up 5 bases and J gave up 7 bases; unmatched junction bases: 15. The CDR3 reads CASSPGGRGQGAWEQYF. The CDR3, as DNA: TGTGCCAGCAGCCCCGGGGGGAGGGGACAGGGGGCGTGGGAGCAGTACTTC. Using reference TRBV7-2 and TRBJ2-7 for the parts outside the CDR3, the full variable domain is GAGVSQSPSNKVTEKGKDVELRCDPISGHTALYWYRQSLGQGLEFLIYFQGNSAPDKSGLPSDRFSAERTGGSVSTLTIQRTQQEDSAVYLCASSPGGRGQGAWEQYFGPGTRLTVT.

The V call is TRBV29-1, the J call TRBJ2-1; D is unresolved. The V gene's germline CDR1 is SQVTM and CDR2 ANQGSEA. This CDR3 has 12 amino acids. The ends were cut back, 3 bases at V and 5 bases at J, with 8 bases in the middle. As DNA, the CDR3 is TGCAGCGTTGATGGGCAGGACAATGAGCAGTTCTTC. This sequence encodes CSVDGQDNEQFF.

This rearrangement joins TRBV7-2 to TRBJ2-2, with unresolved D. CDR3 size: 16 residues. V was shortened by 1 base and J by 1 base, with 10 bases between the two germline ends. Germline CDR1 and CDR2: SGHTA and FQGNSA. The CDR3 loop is CASSLVVRRNTGELFF. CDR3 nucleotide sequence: TGTGCCAGCAGCTTAGTGGTCCGGAGGAACACCGGGGAGCTGTTTTTT.

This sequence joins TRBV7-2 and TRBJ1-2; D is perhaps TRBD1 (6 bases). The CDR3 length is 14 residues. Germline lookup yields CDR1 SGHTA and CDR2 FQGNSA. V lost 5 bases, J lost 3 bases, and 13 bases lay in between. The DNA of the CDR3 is TGTGCCAGCAGCCTCCACAGGGTCGACTATGGCTACACCTTC. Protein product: CASSLHRVDYGYTF.

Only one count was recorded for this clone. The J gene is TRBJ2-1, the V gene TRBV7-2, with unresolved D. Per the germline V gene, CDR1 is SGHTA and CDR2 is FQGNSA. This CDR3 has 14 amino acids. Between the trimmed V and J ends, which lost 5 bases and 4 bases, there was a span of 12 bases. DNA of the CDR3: TGTGCCAGCAGCCTATTAATCGCGTACAATGAGCAGTTCTTC. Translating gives CASSLLIAYNEQFF.

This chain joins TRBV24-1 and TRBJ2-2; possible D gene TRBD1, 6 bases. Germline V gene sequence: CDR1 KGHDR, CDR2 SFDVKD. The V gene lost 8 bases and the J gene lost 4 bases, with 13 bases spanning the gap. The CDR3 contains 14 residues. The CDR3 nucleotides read TGTGCCACCACCAGAGGGGGTGGCACCGGGGAGCTGTTTTTT. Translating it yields CATTRGGGTGELFF.

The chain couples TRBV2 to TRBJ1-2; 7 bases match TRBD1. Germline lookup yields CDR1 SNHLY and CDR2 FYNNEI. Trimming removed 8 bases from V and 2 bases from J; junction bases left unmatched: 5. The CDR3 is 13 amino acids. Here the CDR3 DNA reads TGTGCCAGCGCGGGACAGCAAAACTATGGCTACACCTTC. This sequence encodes CASAGQQNYGYTF. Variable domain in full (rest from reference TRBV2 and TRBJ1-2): EPEVTQTPSHQVTQMGQEVILRCVPISNHLYFYWYRQILGQKVEFLVSFYNNEISEKSEIFDDQFSVERPDGSNFTLKIRSTKLEDSAMYFCASAGQQNYGYTFGSGTRLTVV.

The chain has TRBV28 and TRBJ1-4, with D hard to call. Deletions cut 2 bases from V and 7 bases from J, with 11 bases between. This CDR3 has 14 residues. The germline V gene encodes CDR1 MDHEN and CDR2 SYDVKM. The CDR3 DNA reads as TGTGCCAGCAGTTTAAATGGGAGAGGTGAAAAACTGTTTTTT. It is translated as CASSLNGRGEKLFF.

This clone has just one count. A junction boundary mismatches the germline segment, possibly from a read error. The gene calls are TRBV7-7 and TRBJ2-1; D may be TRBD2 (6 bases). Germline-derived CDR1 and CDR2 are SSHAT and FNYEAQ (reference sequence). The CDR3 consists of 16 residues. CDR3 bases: TGTGCTAGCAGCTCGACCACAAGACTAGGGTCGGAGGAGCAGTTCTTC. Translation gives CASSSTTRLGSEEQFF.

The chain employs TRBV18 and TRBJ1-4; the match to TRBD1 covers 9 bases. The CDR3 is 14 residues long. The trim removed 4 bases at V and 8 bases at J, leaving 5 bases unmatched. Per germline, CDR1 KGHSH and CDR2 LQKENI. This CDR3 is CASSRDRVEEKLFF. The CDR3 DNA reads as TGTGCCAGCTCACGGGACAGGGTAGAGGAAAAACTGTTTTTT.

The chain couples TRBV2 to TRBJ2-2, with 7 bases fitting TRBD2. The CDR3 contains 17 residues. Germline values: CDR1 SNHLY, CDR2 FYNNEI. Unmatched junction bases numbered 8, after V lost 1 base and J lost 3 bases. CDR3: CASSEEGSGYYTGELFF. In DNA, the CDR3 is TGTGCCAGCAGTGAAGAGGGTAGCGGGTACTACACCGGGGAGCTGTTTTTT.

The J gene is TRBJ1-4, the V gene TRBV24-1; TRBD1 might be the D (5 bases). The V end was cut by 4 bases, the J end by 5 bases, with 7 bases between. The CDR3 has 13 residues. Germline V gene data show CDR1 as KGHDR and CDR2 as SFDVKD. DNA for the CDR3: TGTGCCACCAGTGAGACAGTAAATGAAAAACTGTTTTTT. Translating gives CATSETVNEKLFF.

DNA of the CDR3: TGTGCCAGCAGGGCCCCGGGACAGGGGAATGAAAAACTGTTTTTT. This codes for CASRAPGQGNEKLFF. The chain recombines TRBV2 with TRBJ1-4, with 10 bases aligning to TRBD1. Germline V lookup: CDR1 SNHLY, CDR2 FYNNEI. Unmatched junction bases numbered 6, after V lost 6 bases and J lost 5 bases. The CDR3 runs to 15 residues.

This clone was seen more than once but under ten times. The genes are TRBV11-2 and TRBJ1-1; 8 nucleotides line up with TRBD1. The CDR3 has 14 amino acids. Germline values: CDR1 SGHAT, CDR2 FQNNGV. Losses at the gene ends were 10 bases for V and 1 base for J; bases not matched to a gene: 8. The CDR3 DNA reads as TGTGCCACCTCCCCGGACAGGGCGAACACTGAAGCTTTCTTT. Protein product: CATSPDRANTEAFF.

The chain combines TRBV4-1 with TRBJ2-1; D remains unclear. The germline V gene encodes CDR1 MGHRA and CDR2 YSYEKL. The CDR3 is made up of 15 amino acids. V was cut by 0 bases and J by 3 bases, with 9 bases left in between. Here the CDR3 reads CASSQDQDSYNEQFF. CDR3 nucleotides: TGCGCCAGCAGCCAAGATCAGGATAGCTACAATGAGCAGTTCTTC.

The DNA of the CDR3 is TGTGCCAGCACCGGGACAGGGGTTACAGATACGCAGTATTTT. It yields the protein CASTGTGVTDTQYF. The chain combines TRBV27 with TRBJ2-3; 10 nucleotides match TRBD1. The CDR3 totals 14 residues. Germline assignment: CDR1 MNHEY and CDR2 SMNVEV (reference sequence). Losses at the gene ends were 7 bases for V and 3 bases for J; bases not matched to a gene: 4.